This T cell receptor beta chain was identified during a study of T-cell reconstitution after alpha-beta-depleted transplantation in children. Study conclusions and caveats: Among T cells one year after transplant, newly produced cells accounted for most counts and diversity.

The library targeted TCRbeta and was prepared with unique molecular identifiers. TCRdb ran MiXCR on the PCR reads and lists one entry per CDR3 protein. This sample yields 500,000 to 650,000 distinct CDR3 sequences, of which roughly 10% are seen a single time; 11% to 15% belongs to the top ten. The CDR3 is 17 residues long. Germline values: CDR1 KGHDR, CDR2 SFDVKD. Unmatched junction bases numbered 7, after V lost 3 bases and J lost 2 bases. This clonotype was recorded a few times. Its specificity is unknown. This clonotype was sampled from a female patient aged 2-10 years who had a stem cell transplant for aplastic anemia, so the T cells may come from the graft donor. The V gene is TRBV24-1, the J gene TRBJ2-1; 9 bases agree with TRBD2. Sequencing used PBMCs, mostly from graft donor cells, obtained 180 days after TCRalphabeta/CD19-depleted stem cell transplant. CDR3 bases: TGTGCCACCAGTGATCTCTCGAGCGGGGGGACCTACAATGAGCAGTTCTTC. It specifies CATSDLSSGGTYNEQFF.